Each of the 22 T cell receptor beta chains below was sequenced from the same sample in a study of blood T cell repertoires in COVID-19. The table came from immunoSEQ multiplex PCR; TCRdb's copy has only in-frame clones and leaves some out. Of some 28,000 clones in the sample, roughly nine tenths were seen once. The source material was peripheral blood. These receptors all come from a man in his 60s with acute or convalescent COVID-19.

The chain recombines TRBV5-1 with TRBJ1-1; 10 bases are a match to TRBD1. J was trimmed by 7 bases and V by 3 bases; bases with no gene match: 12. Germline CDR1 SGHRS, CDR2 YFSETQ. CDR3 length: 16 amino acids. Here the CDR3 DNA reads TGCGCCAGCAGCTGGGACCCCGGGACAGGGGAAATTGAAGCTTTCTTT. Amino acid sequence: CASSWDPGTGEIEAFF.

J is TRBJ1-3 and V is TRBV10-1; 8 bases fit TRBD1. This CDR3 contains 14 residues. V dropped 4 bases and J dropped 2; count of bases not matched to a gene: 1. Germline values: CDR1 WNHNN, CDR2 SYGVQD (reference sequence). This CDR3 reads CASSGTGTGNTIYF. The CDR3 DNA reads TGCGCCAGCAGTGGGACAGGGACTGGAAACACCATATATTTT.

V is TRBV5-1 and J is TRBJ1-1; TRBD1 agrees at 12 bases. The CDR3 length is 20 residues. The germline gives CDR1 SGHRS, CDR2 YFSETQ. V dropped 4 bases and J dropped 1; count of bases not matched to a gene: 17. The CDR3 sequence is CASSRGTGGRWDLGNTEAFF. CDR3 sequence (DNA): TGCGCCAGCAGCCGAGGGACAGGGGGCAGGTGGGACCTTGGGAACACTGAAGCTTTCTTT.

The rearrangement joins TRBV11-2 to TRBJ1-3, with D tentatively TRBD1 (6 bases). V was pared by 5 bases and J by 4 bases, with 9 bases between. The germline V gene has CDR1 SGHAT and CDR2 FQNNGV. The CDR3 contains 13 residues. DNA for the CDR3: TGTGCCAGCAGCCCAGGGGTAGGAAACACCATATATTTT. It specifies CASSPGVGNTIYF.

The genes are TRBV6-2 or TRBV6-3 and TRBJ2-1; 11 bases are shared with TRBD2. CDR1 and CDR2 from the germline V gene are MNHEY and SVGEGT. J was trimmed by 5 bases and V by 5 bases; bases with no gene match: 5. CDR3 length equals 15 residues. CDR3 loop: CASSLAGGRNNEQFF. In DNA form, the CDR3 reads TGTGCCAGCAGTCTAGCGGGAGGTAGGAACAATGAGCAGTTCTTC.

The rearrangement links TRBV4-2 to TRBJ2-1; 7 positions match TRBD2. V gave up 3 bases and J gave up 7 bases; unmatched junction bases: 9. The CDR3 contains 15 residues. CDR1 and CDR2 (germline): LGHNA, YNFKEQ. CDR3 amino acids: CASSQVRGEGNEQFF. The CDR3 DNA sequence: TGTGCCAGCAGCCAGGTGCGCGGGGAGGGGAATGAGCAGTTCTTC.

This rearrangement joins TRBV10-2 to TRBJ2-1; 10 nucleotides line up with TRBD1. The germline gives CDR1 WSHSY, CDR2 SAAADI. The ends lost 8 bases at V and 5 bases at J; junction bases unmatched: 6. The CDR3 is 14 amino acids. The CDR3 here is CASWQTGGNNEQFF. CDR3 bases: TGCGCCAGCTGGCAGACAGGGGGCAACAATGAGCAGTTCTTC.

The chain is built from TRBV6-5 and TRBJ1-2; 8 bases line up with TRBD1. After removal of 5 bases from V and 6 bases from J, the junction contained 8 bases not matched to a gene. CDR1 and CDR2 (germline): MNHEY, SVGAGI. The CDR3 has 14 residues. The CDR3 spells CASSPSGTGNGYTF. The CDR3 nucleotides are TGTGCCAGCAGTCCTTCCGGGACAGGCAATGGCTACACCTTC.

This clone came up once. The genes are TRBV4-1 and TRBJ1-4; TRBD1 matches at 8 bases. CDR3 length equals 15 residues. The V segment lost 4 bases and the J segment 0 bases; nucleotides outside the gene matches: 1. Germline CDR1 MGHRA, CDR2 YSYEKL. For the CDR3, the DNA is TGCGCCAGCAGCCTACAGGGGGCAACTAATGAAAAACTGTTTTTT. The encoded protein is CASSLQGATNEKLFF.

The J gene is TRBJ2-7, the V gene TRBV2; tentatively, D is TRBD2 (5 bases). V lost 4 bases and J 2 bases, leaving 15 bases between the germline ends. Per germline, CDR1 SNHLY and CDR2 FYNNEI. The CDR3 is 15 residues long. CDR3 in amino acids: CASSVSGGSPYEQYF. The CDR3 coding sequence is TGTGCCAGCAGTGTTTCGGGCGGGTCACCCTACGAGCAGTACTTC.

This chain joins TRBV9 and TRBJ1-2; 8 bases are shared with TRBD1. The ends lost 3 bases at V and 3 bases at J; junction bases unmatched: 7. CDR1 and CDR2 (germline): SGDLS, YYNGEE. There are 15 residues in the CDR3. Written as DNA, the CDR3 is TGTGCCAGCAGCGCGACCCCGGACAGGGACTATGGCTACACCTTC. This codes for CASSATPDRDYGYTF.

The chain employs TRBV19 and TRBJ2-5; D is unclear. Germline V gives CDR1 LNHDA, CDR2 SQIVND (reference sequence). The CDR3 is 11 residues long. The V end lost 3 bases, the J end lost 5 bases, and 4 bases lay between the germline ends. As DNA, the CDR3 is TGTGCCAGTAGTATGCGGGAGACCCAGTACTTC. Residues: CASSMRETQYF.

The rearrangement links TRBV19 to TRBJ2-1; 9 bases are a match to TRBD2. CDR3 length: 16 residues. Germline-derived CDR1 and CDR2 are LNHDA and SQIVND (reference sequence). With 6 bases clipped from V and 9 bases from J, the junction kept 15 bases outside the gene matches. CDR3 sequence (DNA): TGTGCCAGTAGGGGAACGCGGGAGGGCCCCCGGAGTGAGCAGTTCTTC. Encoded protein: CASRGTREGPRSEQFF. Combining the CDR3 with reference TRBV19 and TRBJ2-1 gives the whole variable domain DGGITQSPKYLFRKEGQNVTLSCEQNLNHDAMYWYRQDPGQGLRLIYYSQIVNDFQKGDIAEGYSVSREKKESFPLTVTSAQKNPTAFYLCASRGTREGPRSEQFFGPGTRLTVL.

This rearrangement joins TRBV24-1 to TRBJ2-7, with D maybe TRBD2 (6 bases). The germline gives CDR1 KGHDR, CDR2 SFDVKD. The V end lost 3 bases, the J end lost 3 bases, and 20 bases lay between the germline ends. This CDR3 region has 17 residues. CDR3 sequence reads: CATSDPLGAGGSYEQYF. In DNA, the CDR3 is TGTGCCACCAGTGATCCCTTAGGGGCCGGGGGAAGCTACGAGCAGTACTTC.

The V call is TRBV28, the J call TRBJ1-2, with TRBD1 identical over 11 bases. Looked up from germline, CDR1 is MDHEN and CDR2 is SYDVKM. The CDR3 has 15 residues. V trimming: 9 bases; J trimming: 4 bases; junction bases outside the gene matches: 10. CDR3 sequence: CASYGQGATSYGYTF. In nucleotides, the CDR3 is TGTGCCAGTTACGGACAGGGGGCAACTTCCTATGGCTACACCTTC.

The gene calls are TRBV6-5 and TRBJ1-1; D might be TRBD1 (5 bases). V was cut by 8 bases and J by 1 base, with 17 bases left in between. This CDR3 spans 15 amino acids. Germline V gene data show CDR1 as MNHEY and CDR2 as SVGAGI. The CDR3 bases are TGTGCCAGCTGGGGCGGGGTTCCTAGGAACACTGAAGCTTTCTTT. Amino acids: CASWGGVPRNTEAFF.

The V and J genes are TRBV11-2 and TRBJ2-3; 8 bases match TRBD2. This CDR3 is built from 16 residues. Unmatched junction bases numbered 6, after V lost 2 bases and J lost 2 bases. Germline values: CDR1 SGHAT, CDR2 FQNNGV. For the CDR3, the DNA is TGTGCCAGCAGCTTACAAGCTAGCGGGTCCACAGATACGCAGTATTTT. This translates into CASSLQASGSTDTQYF.

This clone has only one observation. J is TRBJ1-2 and V is TRBV6-5; D perhaps matches TRBD1 (5 bases). This CDR3 is 13 amino acids long. Germline V lookup: CDR1 MNHEY, CDR2 SVGAGI. Trimming pared 0 bases from V and 8 bases from J, leaving 10 bases between. The CDR3 spells CASSYSGAWGYTF. The CDR3 nucleotides read TGTGCCAGCAGTTACTCAGGGGCTTGGGGCTACACCTTC.

The chain is built from TRBV11-2 and TRBJ1-6, with 7 positions matching TRBD1. Germline loops: CDR1 SGHAT, CDR2 FQNNGV. CDR3 size: 17 residues. V gave up 1 base and J gave up 0 bases; unmatched junction bases: 3. The DNA of the CDR3 is TGTGCCAGCAGCTTAGGTCCAGGGGGCTCCTATAATTCACCCCTCCACTTT. The encoded protein is CASSLGPGGSYNSPLHF.

The rearrangement joins TRBV4-2 to TRBJ2-2; no clear D gene. The CDR3 has 15 amino acids. Germline V gene data show CDR1 as LGHNA and CDR2 as YNFKEQ. V lost 4 bases and J lost 0, with 9 bases in between. In DNA, the CDR3 is TGTGCCAGCAGCCCCCCAACTACGAACACCGGGGAGCTGTTTTTT. This sequence encodes CASSPPTTNTGELFF.

The chain combines TRBV6-5 with TRBJ1-2; possibly TRBD1 for D (6 bases). Trimming took off 10 bases at V and 5 bases at J, with 14 bases between the two ends. Per the germline V gene, CDR1 is MNHEY and CDR2 is SVGAGI. The CDR3 contains 12 residues. The DNA of the CDR3 is TGTGCCACATCCGGGACACTGTATGGCTACACCTTC. Its protein is CATSGTLYGYTF.

This sequence joins TRBV5-1 and TRBJ1-6, with TRBD1 identical over 10 bases. J was trimmed by 0 bases and V by 4 bases; bases with no gene match: 7. The V gene's germline CDR1 is SGHRS and CDR2 YFSETQ. This CDR3 spans 18 amino acids. The CDR3 protein is CASSGDRGLSSYNSPLHF. In nucleotides, the CDR3 is TGCGCCAGCAGCGGGGACAGGGGCCTGAGCTCCTATAATTCACCCCTCCACTTT.